The 15 T cell receptor beta chains given below trace back to one sample, sequenced in a study of early T cells in non-severe SARS-CoV-2 infection. A single record per CDR3 protein comes from TCRdb applying MiXCR to the 5' RACE reads. This table has approximately 80,000 distinct CDR3 sequences, 10% to 12% appearing once. The source was whole blood, collected at baseline. These receptors all come from an adult who was a healthcare worker with PCR-confirmed SARS-CoV-2 infection or an uninfected control (not recorded which).

This clonotype has a handful of counts. V and J are TRBV7-2 and TRBJ1-1; 10 nucleotides line up with TRBD1. The CDR3 contains 14 residues. Germline assignment: CDR1 SGHTA and CDR2 FQGNSA. The junction had 1 base not matched to a gene; V was cut back by 0 bases and J by 6 bases. The chain's CDR3 is CASSLAGTGAEAFF. Written as DNA, the CDR3 is TGTGCCAGCAGCTTAGCAGGGACAGGGGCTGAAGCTTTCTTT.

This chain links TRBV6-1 with TRBJ1-5; D remains ambiguous. This CDR3 spans 14 amino acids. Germline lookup yields CDR1 MNHNS and CDR2 SASEGT. Trimming shortened V by 3 bases and J by 4 bases, and 10 bases separated the two germline ends. CDR3 residues: CASSEGTENQPQHF. The CDR3 DNA reads as TGTGCCAGCAGTGAGGGAACAGAAAATCAGCCCCAGCATTTT.

In its sample, this clonotype was seen a few times. V gene TRBV27 combines with J gene TRBJ1-1; 7 bases fit TRBD1. The V segment lost 6 bases and the J segment 10 bases; nucleotides outside the gene matches: 11. This CDR3 has 13 amino acids. Germline V gene lookup returns CDR1 MNHEY and CDR2 SMNVEV (reference sequence). The CDR3: CASSFRARGVAFF. As DNA, the CDR3 is TGTGCCAGCAGCTTCAGAGCCAGGGGGGTAGCTTTCTTT.

This clonotype was recorded at least ten times. This chain uses TRBV2 with TRBJ1-3; D is uncertain. Germline V CDR1 and CDR2: SNHLY, FYNNEI. V was clipped by 5 bases and J by 2 bases, with 7 bases between them. The CDR3 runs to 13 residues. CDR3 sequence (DNA): TGTGCCAGCAGTTCGAACCCTGGAAACACCATATATTTT. This gives the protein CASSSNPGNTIYF. The entire variable domain, with the rest obtained from reference TRBV2 and TRBJ1-3, is as follows: EPEVTQTPSHQVTQMGQEVILRCVPISNHLYFYWYRQILGQKVEFLVSFYNNEISEKSEIFDDQFSVERPDGSNFTLKIRSTKLEDSAMYFCASSSNPGNTIYFGEGSWLTVV.

This clonotype has a count of ten or more. This chain connects TRBV19 to TRBJ2-7; weak D call: TRBD1 (6 bases). The CDR3 contains 13 residues. Trimming stripped 8 bases from V and 1 base from J, with 12 bases between. CDR1 LNHDA and CDR2 SQIVND come from the germline V gene (reference sequence). In DNA, the CDR3 is TGTGCCAGTGGGGGACAAGCATCCTACGAGCAGTACTTC. Protein sequence: CASGGQASYEQYF.

This chain links TRBV7-2 with TRBJ1-6; D is unresolved. CDR3 length: 11 amino acids. V gave up 4 bases and J gave up 14 bases, with 9 bases separating them. Germline V CDR1 and CDR2: SGHTA, FQGNSA. CDR3 in amino acids: CASSSLSSLHF. CDR3 sequence (DNA): TGTGCCAGCAGCTCCCTGAGTTCCCTCCACTTT.

The genes are TRBV28 and TRBJ1-2; D is uncertain. Trimming removed 10 bases at V and 4 bases at J, with 22 bases between. Germline CDR1 is MDHEN and CDR2 is SYDVKM. The CDR3 has 15 residues. The CDR3 sequence is CATSNRVGLSYGYTF. The CDR3 DNA follows: TGTGCCACATCAAACCGGGTGGGATTGAGCTATGGCTACACCTTC.

The rearrangement uses TRBV29-1 and TRBJ2-1, with 7 bases that match TRBD1. Germline V gene data show CDR1 as SQVTM and CDR2 as ANQGSEA. The ends lost 4 bases at V and 13 bases at J; junction bases unmatched: 16. The CDR3 covers 14 residues. The CDR3 spells CSVVPQVTGIFQFF. The CDR3 DNA is TGCAGCGTTGTTCCCCAGGTGACAGGGATTTTTCAGTTCTTC.

The genes are TRBV20-1 and TRBJ1-1, with no clear D. V lost 3 bases and J 4 bases, leaving 15 bases between the germline ends. CDR3 size: 14 residues. Germline-derived CDR1 and CDR2 are DFQATT and SNEGSKA (reference sequence). The DNA for the CDR3 is TGCAGTGCTAGCCCCTTGGCAGGCCGCACTGAAGCTTTCTTT. It yields the protein CSASPLAGRTEAFF.

The table lists this clonotype with a few counts. V and J are TRBV6-2 or TRBV6-3 and TRBJ1-1; TRBD1 is a possible D gene (5 bases). The CDR3 contains 16 residues. Per the germline V gene, CDR1 is MNHEY and CDR2 is SVGEGT. V shed 5 bases and J shed 1 base, with 17 bases lying between them. The CDR3 DNA is TGTGCCAGCAGTAAAAACCCGGGACGGTCGAACACTGAAGCTTTCTTT. Its translation: CASSKNPGRSNTEAFF.

This rearrangement joins TRBV18 to TRBJ1-6; unclear D gene. Trimming removed 4 bases at V and 5 bases at J, with 9 bases between. In germline, CDR1 is KGHSH, CDR2 LQKENI. The CDR3 length is 14 residues. The CDR3 region is CASSLETNNSPLHF. In DNA form, the CDR3 reads TGTGCCAGCTCACTGGAGACCAATAATTCACCCCTCCACTTT. Full variable domain (missing parts from reference TRBV18 and TRBJ1-6): NAGVMQNPRHLVRRRGQEARLRCSPMKGHSHVYWYRQLPEEGLKFMVYLQKENIIDESGMPKERFSAEFPKEGPSILRIQQVVRGDSAAYFCASSLETNNSPLHFGNGTRLTVT.

This sequence joins TRBV7-6 and TRBJ2-7; D is undetermined. CDR3 length equals 14 residues. With 5 bases removed from V and 2 bases from J, the gap between germline ends came to 13 bases. Germline-derived CDR1 and CDR2 are SGHVS and FNYEAQ. The CDR3 DNA reads as TGTGCCAGCAGCCCCAACCCCAGCACCTACGAGCAGTACTTC. Translated: CASSPNPSTYEQYF.

The chain couples TRBV7-2 to TRBJ1-3; the D gene is possibly TRBD1 (6 bases). From germline, CDR1 is SGHTA and CDR2 FQGNSA. The CDR3 length is 15 residues. V lost 5 bases and J lost 4, with 15 bases in between. The CDR3 is CASSPGGGPGNTIYF. The CDR3 coding sequence is TGTGCCAGCAGCCCCGGTGGGGGGCCGGGAAACACCATATATTTT. Looking up the rest from reference TRBV7-2 and TRBJ1-3 gives the full variable domain: GAGVSQSPSNKVTEKGKDVELRCDPISGHTALYWYRQSLGQGLEFLIYFQGNSAPDKSGLPSDRFSAERTGGSVSTLTIQRTQQEDSAVYLCASSPGGGPGNTIYFGEGSWLTVV.

V and J are TRBV6-5 and TRBJ2-1; D is unclear. This CDR3 is 16 amino acids long. Per germline, CDR1 MNHEY and CDR2 SVGAGI. V was clipped by 8 bases and J by 1 base, with 18 bases between them. CDR3 amino acids: CASSYLAASSYNEQFF. The CDR3 DNA follows: TGTGCCAGCTCCTATCTTGCGGCCTCTTCCTACAATGAGCAGTTCTTC.

This clonotype was seen ten or more times. The chain employs TRBV5-1 and TRBJ2-1, with D perhaps TRBD1 or TRBD2 (7 bases each). The length of the CDR3 is 14 residues. Between the trimmed V and J ends, which lost 0 bases and 9 bases, there was a span of 13 bases. In germline, CDR1 is SGHRS, CDR2 YFSETQ. The CDR3 coding sequence is TGCGCCAGCAGCTTGGCGCAGGGGGGGTCTGAGCAGTTCTTC. This codes for CASSLAQGGSEQFF.